This TCR beta chain originates from a study of molecular identifiers for immune sequencing clone quantification. One entry per CDR3 protein results from TCRdb running MiXCR on the PCR reads. The table records some 680,000 distinct CDR3 sequences, about 25% of them present only once. The V gene's germline CDR1 is MNHEY and CDR2 SVGAGI. The CDR3 totals 16 residues. Deletions cut 1 base from V and 0 bases from J, with 7 bases between. There are a few counts of this clonotype. The TCR was taken from a human donor in good health. Some libraries in this study had Jurkat cell RNA spiked in. J is TRBJ1-6 and V is TRBV6-5; D unresolved. What was sequenced was naive CD8+ T cells from blood, with Jurkat cell RNA spiked in. Subset specified: FACS-sorted CD8+CD4-CCR7+CD45RA+ naive T cells. The CDR3 DNA is TGTGCCAGCAGTTACTACGGTGGCTCCTATAATTCACCCCTCCACTTT. The encoded protein is CASSYYGGSYNSPLHF.